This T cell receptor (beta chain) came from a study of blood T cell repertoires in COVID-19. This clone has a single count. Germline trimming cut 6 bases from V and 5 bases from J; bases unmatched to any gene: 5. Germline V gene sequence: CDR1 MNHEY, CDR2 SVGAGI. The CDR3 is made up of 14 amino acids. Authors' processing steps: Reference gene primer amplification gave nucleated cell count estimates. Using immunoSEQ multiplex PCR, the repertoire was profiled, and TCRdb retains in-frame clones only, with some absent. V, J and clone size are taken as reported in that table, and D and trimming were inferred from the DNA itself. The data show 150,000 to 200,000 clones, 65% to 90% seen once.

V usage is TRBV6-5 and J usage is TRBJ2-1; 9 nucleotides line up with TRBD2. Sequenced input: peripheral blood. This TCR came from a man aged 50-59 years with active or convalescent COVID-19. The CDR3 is CASSRLAEDNEQFF. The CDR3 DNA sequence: TGTGCCAGCAGCCGACTAGCGGAGGACAATGAGCAGTTCTTC.